This T cell receptor (beta chain) was identified during a study of cytomegalovirus exposure and HLA in healthy donors. About the research overall: Among about 179 million T cells, an earlier analysis found about 100 million unique TCR beta sequences. Study-wide findings and caveats: The study listed 164 cytomegalovirus-associated TCR beta chains. CMV serostatus was the sole immune exposure information available.

Germline CDR1 SEHNR, CDR2 FQNEAQ (reference sequence). This CDR3 is built from 14 residues. Unrecorded immune exposures were likely, despite nominal health at sampling. This clone was found once. Its target is unknown. A junction end diverges from the germline sequence, so it may reflect a read error. The same CDR3 arises from other DNA sequences in this sample as well. Both 60 Vbeta primers and 13 Jbeta primers went into the PCR. Sequencing was performed with immunoSEQ multiplex PCR; in TCRdb, only in-frame clones are kept and a portion is missing. The sample shows under 150,000 clones, approximately 70% of them seen only once.

This chain links TRBV7-9 with TRBJ1-4, with 9 bases lining up with TRBD1. The sequenced material came from PBMCs. The TCR was taken from a woman aged 60-70 years in good health and CMV-seropositive. In DNA form, the CDR3 reads TGTTCCAGCAGCCTGACAGGGGGTGGTGAAAAACTGTTTTTT. This gives the protein CSSSLTGGGEKLFF. Supplemented by reference TRBV7-9 and TRBJ1-4, the full variable domain reads DTGVSQNPRHKITKRGQNVTFRCDPISEHNRLYWYRQTLGQGPEFLTYFQNEAQLEKSRLLSDRFSAERPKGSFSTLEIQRTEQGDSAMYLCSSSLTGGGEKLFFGSGTQLSVL.